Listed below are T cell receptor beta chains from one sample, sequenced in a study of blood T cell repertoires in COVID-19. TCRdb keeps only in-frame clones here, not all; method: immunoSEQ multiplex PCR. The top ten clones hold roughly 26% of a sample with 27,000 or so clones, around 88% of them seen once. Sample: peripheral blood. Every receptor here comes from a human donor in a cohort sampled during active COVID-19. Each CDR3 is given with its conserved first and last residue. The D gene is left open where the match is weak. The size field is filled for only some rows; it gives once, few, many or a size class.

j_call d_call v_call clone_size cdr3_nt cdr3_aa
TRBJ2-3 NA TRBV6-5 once TGTGCCAGCAAACGGGGAAGCACAGATACGCAGTATTTT CASKRGSTDTQYF
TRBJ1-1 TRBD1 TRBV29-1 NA TGCAGCGTTCAGCTGGGACAGGGGAACACTGAAGCTTTCTTT CSVQLGQGNTEAFF
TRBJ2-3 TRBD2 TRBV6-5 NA TGTGCCAGCAGCCGCGGGGGGCTCACAGATACGCAGTATTTT CASSRGGLTDTQYF
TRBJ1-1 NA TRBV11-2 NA TGTGCCAGCAGCTTAGCGCCTCTCGGGGGGCATGAAGCTTTCTTT CASSLAPLGGHEAFF
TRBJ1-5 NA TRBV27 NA TGTGCCAGCAGTTTTTCCAGCGGGCATCAGCCCCAGCATTTT CASSFSSGHQPQHF
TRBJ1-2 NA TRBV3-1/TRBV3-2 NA TGTGCCAGCAGCCCATCCCCCGGGCGGGAGGGCTACACCTTC CASSPSPGREGYTF
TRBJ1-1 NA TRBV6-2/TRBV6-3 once TGTGCCAGCAGTTACTCCGACTGGATCACTGAAGCTTTCTTT CASSYSDWITEAFF
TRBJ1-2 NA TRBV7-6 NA TGTGCCAGCAGCTTACTCGGCGGGCAGAACTATGGCTACACCTTC CASSLLGGQNYGYTF
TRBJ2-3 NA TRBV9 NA TGTGCCAGCAGCGCAGGACTGGATACGCAGTATTTT CASSAGLDTQYF
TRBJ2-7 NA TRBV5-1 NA TGCGCCAGCAGCCCCCTTGGCGGCTCCTACGAGCAGTACTTC CASSPLGGSYEQYF
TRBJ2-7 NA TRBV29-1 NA TGCAGCGTTGCGGCGGGGTACGAGCAGTACTTC CSVAAGYEQYF
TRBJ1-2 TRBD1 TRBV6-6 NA TGTGCCAGCAGTTACGGGGGACAGGATACTAACTATGGCTACACCTTC CASSYGGQDTNYGYTF
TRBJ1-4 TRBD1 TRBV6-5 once TGTGCCAGCAGACTCGACAGGGGAAACGAAAAACTGTTTTTT CASRLDRGNEKLFF
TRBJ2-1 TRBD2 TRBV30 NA TGTGCCTGGAAGCGGGGGAGCTCCTACAATGAGCAGTTCTTC CAWKRGSSYNEQFF
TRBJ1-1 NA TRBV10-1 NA TGCGCCAGCAAGTTCTCAGTGAACACTGAAGCTTTCTTT CASKFSVNTEAFF
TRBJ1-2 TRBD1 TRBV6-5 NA TGTGCCAGCAGTTATAACGACAGGGGTGACTATGGCTACACCTTC CASSYNDRGDYGYTF
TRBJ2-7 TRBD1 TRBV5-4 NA TGTGCCAGCAGCCCCGGGACAGGTAATCACGAGCAGTACTTC CASSPGTGNHEQYF
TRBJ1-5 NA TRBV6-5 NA TGTGCCAGCAGTAGGACAGTTAATCAGCCCCAGCATTTT CASSRTVNQPQHF
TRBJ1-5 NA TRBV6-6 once TGTGCCAGCAGTACCGCGGGGCCCCAGCATTTT CASSTAGPQHF
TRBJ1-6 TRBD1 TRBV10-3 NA TGTGCCACGCACGACAGGGGTAATTCACCCCTCCACTTT CATHDRGNSPLHF
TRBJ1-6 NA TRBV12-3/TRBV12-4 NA TGTGCCAGCAGTCGGAGTATTAATTCACCCCTCCACTTT CASSRSINSPLHF
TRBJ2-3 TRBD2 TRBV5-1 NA TGCGCCAGCAGCTTGGTCCCGGGTAGCGGGGGTGACTCGGATACGCAGTATTTT CASSLVPGSGGDSDTQYF
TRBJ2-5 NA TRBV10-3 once TGTGCCATCAGTGAGTCAACCTCCGGCCAAGAGACCCAGTACTTC CAISESTSGQETQYF
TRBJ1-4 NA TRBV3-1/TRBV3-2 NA TGTGCCAGCAGCCACAGGGCAACTAATGAAAAACTGTTTTTT CASSHRATNEKLFF
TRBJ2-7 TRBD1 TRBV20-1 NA TGCAGTGCTAGTCTGGACAGGGTCATCGCCGAGCAGTACTTC CSASLDRVIAEQYF
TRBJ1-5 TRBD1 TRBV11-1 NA TGTGCCAGCAGCCCCGGGACAGGGGGAGATCAGCCCCAGCATTTT CASSPGTGGDQPQHF
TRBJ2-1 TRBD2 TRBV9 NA TGTGCCAGCAGCGTAGAGGGCGGGGGAAGGTACAATGAGCAGTTCTTC CASSVEGGGRYNEQFF
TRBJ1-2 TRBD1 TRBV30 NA TGTGCCTGGAGTCCGGTCAGGGGGGCCTATGGCTACACCTTC CAWSPVRGAYGYTF
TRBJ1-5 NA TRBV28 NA TGTGCCAGCAGTTCCCGGACGGACTATAGCAATCAGCCCCAGCATTTT CASSSRTDYSNQPQHF
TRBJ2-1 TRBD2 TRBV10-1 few TGCGCCAGCAGTCGGGAGGGCAGGAATGAGCAGTTCTTC CASSREGRNEQFF
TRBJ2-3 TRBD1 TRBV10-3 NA TGTGCCATCAGCGTCCCGGGACAGGGTAATACGCAGTATTTT CAISVPGQGNTQYF
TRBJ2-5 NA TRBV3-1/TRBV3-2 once TGTGCCAGCAGCCCCTCTAGCTTCAAAGAGACCCAGTACTTC CASSPSSFKETQYF
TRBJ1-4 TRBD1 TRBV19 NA TGTGCCAGTAATTTCGACAGGGTAGGCGAAAAACTGTTTTTT CASNFDRVGEKLFF
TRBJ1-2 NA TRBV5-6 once TGTGCCAGCAGCCGCGGACAGCCCAACTATGGCTACACCTTC CASSRGQPNYGYTF
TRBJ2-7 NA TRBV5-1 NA TGCGCCAGCAGGGGACAAAGCTACGAGCAGTACTTC CASRGQSYEQYF
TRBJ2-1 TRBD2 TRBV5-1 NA TGCGCCAGCAGCCCACGGACTAGCGGGGGGGCTCCCAATGAGCAGTTCTTC CASSPRTSGGAPNEQFF
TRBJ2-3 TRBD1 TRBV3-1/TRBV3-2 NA TGTGCCAGCAGCCAAGGCGGCAGGGGGCCCAGCACAGATACGCAGTATTTT CASSQGGRGPSTDTQYF
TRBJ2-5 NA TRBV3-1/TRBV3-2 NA TGTGCCAGCAGCGGGGGGATCCCATTTCTTTCTGAGACCCAGTACTTC CASSGGIPFLSETQYF
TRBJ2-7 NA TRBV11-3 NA TGTGCCAGCAGCTTAGACGGGACTTCCGAGCAGTACTTC CASSLDGTSEQYF
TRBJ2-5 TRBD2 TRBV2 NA TGTGCCAGCAGTATCGGGGAACTGGGGGGGGAAGAGACCCAGTACTTC CASSIGELGGEETQYF
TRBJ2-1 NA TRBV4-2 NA TGTGCCAGCAGCCAAGCCAGCGGTTCCTACAATGAGCAGTTCTTC CASSQASGSYNEQFF
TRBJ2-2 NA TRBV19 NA TGTGCCAGTTCCAAGGGGGTCGGCACCGGGGAGCTGTTTTTT CASSKGVGTGELFF
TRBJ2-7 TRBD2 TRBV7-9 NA TGTGCCAGCAGCTTTTCCGGGGGGAGATCCTACGAGCAGTACTTC CASSFSGGRSYEQYF